This TCR beta chain appears in the sequencing data of a study of blood T cell repertoires in COVID-19. Study as a whole: COVID-19 samples from acute and convalescent phases originated in the United States, Italy and Spain.

CDR1 and CDR2 (germline): SGHRS, YFSETQ. The CDR3 is 16 residues long. V was pared by 0 bases and J by 0 bases, with 12 bases between. The authors' processing: Reference gene primer amplification yielded estimated nucleated cell counts. Profiling relied on immunoSEQ multiplex PCR, and the TCRdb table lists in-frame clones only, not all of them. V, J and clone size are taken as reported in that table, and D and trimming were inferred from the DNA itself. The sample has roughly 120,000 clones; under 75% are singletons. Sequenced input: peripheral blood. The chain is built from TRBV5-1 and TRBJ1-2, with D possibly TRBD1 on 6 matching bases. This sequence was found in a woman in her fifties or sixties with acute or convalescent COVID-19. The CDR3 sequence: CASSLGATGANYGYTF. The CDR3 bases are TGCGCCAGCAGCTTGGGTGCGACAGGAGCTAACTATGGCTACACCTTC. Based on the CDR3 plus reference TRBV5-1 and TRBJ1-2, the full variable domain is KAGVTQTPRYLIKTRGQQVTLSCSPISGHRSVSWYQQTPGQGLQFLFEYFSETQRNKGNFPGRFSGRQFSNSRSEMNVSTLELGDSALYLCASSLGATGANYGYTFGSGTRLTVV.